This TCR beta chain was recorded in a study of long-term antiretroviral therapy in people with HIV. Survey level was the resolution at which the v3.0 immunoSEQ assay ran. The table came from immunoSEQ multiplex PCR; TCRdb's copy has only in-frame clones and leaves some out. Altogether fewer than 40,000 clones are present, around nine tenths being singletons, with the ten largest covering almost 4%. From germline, CDR1 is SGHRS and CDR2 YFSETQ. Trimming cost V 4 bases and J 6 bases, with 8 bases left between them. The CDR3 runs to 12 residues. The sample holds one count of this clone. Antigen: not known. Donors each had at least one pre-ART PBMC sample and at least two post-ART ones. Before DNA extraction, about 1-10 million cryopreserved PBMC were held in the samples. Study-wide findings and caveats: The repertoire was dominated at all time points by clones expanded before ART. Transplant-donor-level diversity was not reached after ART, though diversity increased.

The material sequenced was unsorted PBMCs, taken just before starting antiretroviral therapy. The chain joins TRBV5-1 to TRBJ2-1; TRBD2 is a possible D gene (5 bases). The receptor comes from a woman aged 18 to 35 with HIV. CDR3 DNA sequence: TGCGCCAGCAGCGGGAGCGGCAATGAGCAGTTCTTC. Translated: CASSGSGNEQFF.